This record covers a single T cell receptor beta chain. These data are taken from a study of blood T cell repertoires in COVID-19. Turning to the study itself: Specimens from acute and convalescent COVID-19 originated in the United States, Italy and Spain. PBMCs, B-cell-depleted T cells, or T cells provided the cDNA or gDNA that made up the material.

Germline loops: CDR1 LGHNA, CDR2 YSLEER. This CDR3 has 18 amino acids. The V end was cut by 4 bases, the J end by 0 bases, with 16 bases between. In the study's own analysis: Nucleated cell number was recorded as an estimate derived from reference gene primer amplification. The data were produced by immunoSEQ multiplex PCR, yet TCRdb's version contains in-frame clones alone and is incomplete. V, J and clone size reflect that table, while D and trimming were determined from the DNA. The table shows 25,000 to 35,000 clones, with roughly 90% occurring only once. The sequencing sample was made of peripheral blood. This chain joins TRBV4-3 and TRBJ2-6; a possible D gene is TRBD1 (7 bases). The TCR comes from a human donor with active COVID-19. The donor label of this sample is uncertain. The CDR3 DNA reads TGCGCCAGCAGCCGGAACGCGGGACAGAACTCTGGGGCCAACGTCCTGACTTTC. The encoded protein is CASSRNAGQNSGANVLTF.